The 4 T cell receptor beta chains reported below all come from one sample, sequenced in a study of metastatic and nonmetastatic thyroid tumors. Among the patients, none had received any treatment before thyroid surgery. TCRdb re-called clones via MiXCR from the PCR reads. Of more than 20,000 clones listed, more than 20% are singletons. Material: tumor tissue. These receptors were obtained from a male donor with papillary thyroid cancer or a benign thyroid nodule (not recorded which). Some clones in this sample may be carry-over from other donors' samples.

The sample holds many counts of this clone. V usage is TRBV7-2 and J usage is TRBJ2-5, with 10 bases aligning to TRBD2. The CDR3 is 16 amino acids. V was pared by 2 bases and J by 5 bases, with 8 bases of the junction left unmatched. Germline CDR1 and CDR2: SGHTA and FQGNSA. Written as DNA, the CDR3 is TGTGCCAGCAGCTTAAGGCTAGCGGGAGTTGGGGAGACCCAGTACTTC. Residues: CASSLRLAGVGETQYF.

Many counts were recorded for this clone. Other DNA variants within this sample encode the same CDR3. V usage is TRBV20-1 and J usage is TRBJ2-2, with D possibly TRBD2 on 6 matching bases. CDR3 length equals 14 residues. Trimming took off 4 bases at V and 1 base at J, with 10 bases between the two ends. CDR1 and CDR2 from the germline V gene are DFQATT and SNEGSKA (reference sequence). This chain's CDR3 is CSAKRRENTGELFF. The CDR3 nucleotides read TGCAGTGCTAAAAGGCGGGAGAACACCGGGGAGCTGTTTTTT.

This clone was seen repeatedly, ten times or more. J is TRBJ1-1 and V is TRBV20-1; 7 positions agree with TRBD1. Germline V gives CDR1 DFQATT, CDR2 SNEGSKA (reference sequence). After removal of 5 bases from V and 1 base from J, the junction contained 1 base not matched to a gene. The CDR3 is made up of 12 amino acids. CDR3 nucleotides: TGCAGTGCTGGGGACAGGAACACTGAAGCTTTCTTT. This gives the protein CSAGDRNTEAFF.

Notes on this clone: The same CDR3 can be traced to other DNA sequences in this sample. V gene TRBV15 combines with J gene TRBJ1-5; D gene ambiguous. The J call may not be correct, given that the DNA end is closer to TRBJ2-3. Germline V CDR1 and CDR2: LNHNV, YYDKDF (reference sequence). The CDR3 is 13 amino acids. This CDR3 reads CATSRDPSGPQYF. The DNA of the CDR3 is TGTGCCACCAGCAGAGACCCCTCGGGTCCCCAGTATTTT.